Listed below are T cell receptor beta chains from one sample, sequenced in a study of graft-versus-host responses after intestinal transplantation. These receptors have no identified antigens. Assay used: immunoSEQ multiplex PCR; TCRdb lists only in-frame clones, some missing. Counted here are roughly 36,000 clones, about 95% occurring once; the ten biggest clones make up roughly 0.22%. Material: unstimulated CD8+ T cells sorted from spleen or lymph node cells, obtained before transplant. All receptors derive from a human donor who was the organ donor for an intestinal transplant. Each CDR3 is given with its conserved first and last residue. Fields, in order: V gene, CDR3 protein.

v_call: TRBV7-8; cdr3_aa: CASSPRTYEQYF
v_call: TRBV6-6; cdr3_aa: CASRPRGAWVQFF
v_call: TRBV27; cdr3_aa: CASSLSAAGLYNEQFF
v_call: TRBV5-4; cdr3_aa: CASSSLSSGGALETQYF
v_call: TRBV10-2; cdr3_aa: CASSDNEQFF
v_call: TRBV29-1; cdr3_aa: CSVHRGESTEAFF
v_call: TRBV6-6; cdr3_aa: CASSSSRGGYTEAFF
v_call: TRBV2; cdr3_aa: CASSPLMIDQPQHF
v_call: TRBV4-1; cdr3_aa: CASSQGLAGETDTQYF
v_call: TRBV19; cdr3_aa: CASSIVPATGGYTF
v_call: TRBV2; cdr3_aa: CASGGFGTSSYEQYF
v_call: TRBV7-9; cdr3_aa: CASSLVGDSSYEQYF
v_call: TRBV7-9; cdr3_aa: CASSFWYNEQFF
v_call: TRBV4-3; cdr3_aa: CASSQDLAGQETQYF
v_call: TRBV16; cdr3_aa: CASSQSGLSEAFF
v_call: TRBV16; cdr3_aa: CASSQSSGGAYNEQFF
v_call: TRBV9; cdr3_aa: CASSVDIAGGPYEQYF
v_call: TRBV10-3; cdr3_aa: CAISDTGPGTDTQYF
v_call: TRBV18; cdr3_aa: CASSGPSSYEQYF
v_call: TRBV9; cdr3_aa: CASTRGTGVNPNEQFF
v_call: TRBV5-6; cdr3_aa: CASSLFDTGTGSNEKLFF
v_call: TRBV28; cdr3_aa: CASSFYTEAFF
v_call: TRBV5-6; cdr3_aa: CASSLVLGANQPQHF
v_call: TRBV5-6; cdr3_aa: CASSLGAGTYNEQFF
v_call: TRBV13; cdr3_aa: CASSLGLAGYEQYF
v_call: TRBV4-1; cdr3_aa: CASSQQGAAQPQHF
v_call: TRBV4-1; cdr3_aa: CASSQDLVRAYFIMNTEAFF
v_call: TRBV9; cdr3_aa: CASSVWGRDADTQYF
v_call: TRBV7-9; cdr3_aa: CASSQRRDKNTEAFF
v_call: TRBV13; cdr3_aa: CASSSTGGRQETQYF
v_call: TRBV7-9; cdr3_aa: CASSPSRGHSDKETQYF
v_call: TRBV2; cdr3_aa: CASGGGNTGELFF
v_call: TRBV19; cdr3_aa: CASSISAGESYEQYF
v_call: TRBV6-1; cdr3_aa: CASIVLAGGPNEQFF
v_call: TRBV11-2; cdr3_aa: CASSLDPDSSEWGRGSPLHF
v_call: TRBV28; cdr3_aa: CASRPLVGGLYGYTF
v_call: TRBV10-1; cdr3_aa: CASSESPLWGGEQYF
v_call: TRBV23-1; cdr3_aa: CASRVSTDTQYF
v_call: TRBV6-1; cdr3_aa: CASSFWTGYEQYF
v_call: TRBV6-5; cdr3_aa: CASSYGSDRYHF